A selection of T cell receptor beta chains follows, all from one sample in a study of blood T cell repertoires in COVID-19. The assay was immunoSEQ multiplex PCR, and TCRdb's table has in-frame clones only and misses some. The table has about 220,000 clones, around 84% seen once. Sequenced sample: peripheral blood. The receptors derive from a human donor in a cohort sampled during active COVID-19. Each CDR3 is given with its conserved first and last residue. D genes are given only for firm matches. Size values are once, few and many counts, or a class for expanded clones, and some rows have none.

DNA | CDR3 | D | J | V | size
TGTGCCAGCAGACCCGAGCCGGGAGAGACCCAGTACTTC | CASRPEPGETQYF | NA | TRBJ2-5 | TRBV28 | NA
TGTGCCAGCAGTGGAAGTCCAGGGAAGAATTCACCCCTCCACTTT | CASSGSPGKNSPLHF | NA | TRBJ1-6 | TRBV6-4 | NA
TGTGCCAGCAGTCGATCCGGGACTAGCTTCATAGATACGCAGTATTTT | CASSRSGTSFIDTQYF | TRBD2 | TRBJ2-3 | TRBV28 | NA
TGTGCCAGTAGTACGACAGGGGGCGGCTATGGCTACACCTTC | CASSTTGGGYGYTF | TRBD1 | TRBJ1-2 | TRBV19 | NA
TGCGCCAGCAGTCACACCGGGGGGGATGAGACCCAGTACTTC | CASSHTGGDETQYF | TRBD2 | TRBJ2-5 | TRBV5-1 | NA
TGTGCCAGCAGCTTAACTAGGCTAGATGAGCAGTTCTTC | CASSLTRLDEQFF | NA | TRBJ2-1 | TRBV7-3 | NA
TGTGCCAGCTTAAACTCGGGGGGCAGCCACCCCTCTGGGGCCAACGTCCTGACTTTC | CASLNSGGSHPSGANVLTF | NA | TRBJ2-6 | TRBV2 | NA
TGTGCCAGCAGCCCAGACCCCGGACAGGGGGCAGGGAATGAGCAGTTCTTC | CASSPDPGQGAGNEQFF | TRBD1 | TRBJ2-1 | TRBV7-9 | once
TGCGCCAGCAGCGCCCGGCCTAGTAGAGAGCAGTACTTC | CASSARPSREQYF | NA | TRBJ2-7 | TRBV5-1 | few
TGTGCCAGCGAAGGGGTGAACACCGGGGAGCTGTTTTTT | CASEGVNTGELFF | NA | TRBJ2-2 | TRBV6-5 | NA
TGTGCCAGCAGCCCCGAGGGACTAGCGGGAGGGTCCTATGAGCAGTACTTC | CASSPEGLAGGSYEQYF | TRBD2 | TRBJ2-7 | TRBV7-2 | NA
TGTGCCAGCAGCCAAGATGCGGGTCAGCCCCAGCATTTT | CASSQDAGQPQHF | NA | TRBJ1-5 | TRBV3-1/TRBV3-2 | NA
TGTGCCAGCACCCCCCGGACCGCGGGGAACACTGAAGCTTTCTTT | CASTPRTAGNTEAFF | NA | TRBJ1-1 | TRBV2 | NA
TGTGCCAGCAGTGGCGGGGGCTACGAGCAGTACTTC | CASSGGGYEQYF | TRBD2 | TRBJ2-7 | TRBV2 | once
TGTGCCAGCAACAGGGCAAGCTCCTACGAGCAGTACTTC | CASNRASSYEQYF | NA | TRBJ2-7 | TRBV12-3/TRBV12-4 | few
TGTGCCAGTAGTATAAGGGGGCTATACGATGAAGCTTTCTTT | CASSIRGLYDEAFF | TRBD1 | TRBJ1-1 | TRBV19 | NA
TGTGCCAGCAGTGAATGGGGGGGGCTCCCGACTGGCTACACCTTC | CASSEWGGLPTGYTF | NA | TRBJ1-2 | TRBV6-1 | NA
TGTGCCAGCAGTTACCCCCTAAAAGCGGGGTACACCTTC | CASSYPLKAGYTF | NA | TRBJ1-2 | TRBV6-2/TRBV6-3 | NA
TGTGCCACCAGTGACCCTGGGACAGGGGTAGGCGAGCAGTACTTC | CATSDPGTGVGEQYF | TRBD1 | TRBJ2-7 | TRBV24-1 | few
TGTGCCAGTAGGGGGGGACAGGGGAGCCCTGGGGCCAACGTCCTGACTTTC | CASRGGQGSPGANVLTF | TRBD1 | TRBJ2-6 | TRBV19 | NA
TGTGCCAGCAGCACTTATAGCACAGATACGCAGTATTTT | CASSTYSTDTQYF | NA | TRBJ2-3 | TRBV2 | few
TGCAGCGTTGAAGGCGGGCAGGGAGGGCCTGAAGCTTTCTTT | CSVEGGQGGPEAFF | NA | TRBJ1-1 | TRBV29-1 | NA
TGTGCCAGCAGCTTCCTACCGGGACAGGGGAAGGAGACCCAGTACTTC | CASSFLPGQGKETQYF | TRBD1 | TRBJ2-5 | TRBV7-2 | NA
TGTGCCAGCAGTTCCCGAGCGGGAGAAGGCTACAATGAGCAGTTCTTC | CASSSRAGEGYNEQFF | TRBD2 | TRBJ2-1 | TRBV28 | NA
TGTGCCAGCAGCGTAGTCGAAGGGGGCGGCGAGCAGTACTTC | CASSVVEGGGEQYF | TRBD1 | TRBJ2-7 | TRBV9 | NA
TGTGCCTCGAAGATTATACAGGGTGCTGGAAACACCATATATTTT | CASKIIQGAGNTIYF | NA | TRBJ1-3 | TRBV30 | NA
TGTGCCATCAGCCCCGACAGGTCTTCACCCCTCCACTTT | CAISPDRSSPLHF | NA | TRBJ1-6 | TRBV10-3 | NA
TGTGCCAGTAGTATCATGACCCGGGGTTGGAGGGCCTGGGACAATGAGCAGTTCTTC | CASSIMTRGWRAWDNEQFF | NA | TRBJ2-1 | TRBV19 | NA
TGTGCCAGTAGTATTAGGACACGACTTGCAACTAATGAAAAACTGTTTTTT | CASSIRTRLATNEKLFF | NA | TRBJ1-4 | TRBV19 | NA
TGCAGCGTTCAGGGCAGGGGGTCCAACAATGAGCAGTTCTTC | CSVQGRGSNNEQFF | TRBD1 | TRBJ2-1 | TRBV29-1 | NA
TGCGCCAGCAGCCAAATCGGACTAGCGGGAGGTTGGAGCGGGGAGCTGTTTTTT | CASSQIGLAGGWSGELFF | TRBD2 | TRBJ2-2 | TRBV4-1 | NA
TGCAGGGGCCCCGAACACAGTGGCTACACCTTC | CRGPEHSGYTF | NA | TRBJ1-2 | TRBV20-1 | NA
TGTGCCAGCAGCGGGGGACTTAATGAAAAACTGTTTTTT | CASSGGLNEKLFF | NA | TRBJ1-4 | TRBV5-4 | NA
TGTGCCAGCCTGGCCAGTAACACCGGGGAGCTGTTTTTT | CASLASNTGELFF | NA | TRBJ2-2 | TRBV12-3/TRBV12-4 | NA
TGTGCCAGCAGCCGTGAGACAGGGGATTCCTACGAGCAGTACTTC | CASSRETGDSYEQYF | TRBD1 | TRBJ2-7 | TRBV3-1/TRBV3-2 | once
TGTGCCAGCAGTCGGGACAGACAAACAGATACGCAGTATTTT | CASSRDRQTDTQYF | TRBD1 | TRBJ2-3 | TRBV7-9 | NA
TGTGCCAGCAGCGTTGAGACAGGGGCGACGGGCTATGGCTACACCTTC | CASSVETGATGYGYTF | TRBD1 | TRBJ1-2 | TRBV9 | NA
TGCGCCAGCAGCTTGGGGGCAAGCAACACTGAAGCTTTCTTT | CASSLGASNTEAFF | NA | TRBJ1-1 | TRBV5-1 | NA
TGTGCCAGTTCTTCCGGGGGAAGGCATCAGCCCCAGCATTTT | CASSSGGRHQPQHF | NA | TRBJ1-5 | TRBV28 | NA
TGTGCCAGCAGCTCGGGAAGAATGGAAGGGCAGCCCCAGCATTTT | CASSSGRMEGQPQHF | NA | TRBJ1-5 | TRBV5-8 | NA
TGTGCCAGCAGTTCCGTCAGGGGAGGGAGTGAAAAACTGTTTTTT | CASSSVRGGSEKLFF | NA | TRBJ1-4 | TRBV9 | few
TGTGCCAGCAGTTATCGCCAGGGGCGGAGCGGGGAGCTGTTTTTT | CASSYRQGRSGELFF | NA | TRBJ2-2 | TRBV6-5 | few
TGTGCCAGCACGCCAGGCGAGGAGGATCAGCCCCAGCATTTT | CASTPGEEDQPQHF | NA | TRBJ1-5 | TRBV28 | NA
TGTGCCACCAGTGGGATGGGACAGAACACAGATACGCAGTATTTT | CATSGMGQNTDTQYF | TRBD1 | TRBJ2-3 | TRBV24-1 | NA
TGTGCCACCAGCTCCAGACGTGGGTCAGGTGAGCAGTTCTTC | CATSSRRGSGEQFF | NA | TRBJ2-1 | TRBV15 | NA
TGTGCCAGTAGTGCCGGACTAGCGGCGTCCTACGAGCAGTACTTC | CASSAGLAASYEQYF | TRBD2 | TRBJ2-7 | TRBV19 | NA
TGTGCCAGCAGTTTGGGACAGTACTATGGCTACACCTTC | CASSLGQYYGYTF | TRBD1 | TRBJ1-2 | TRBV28 | once
TGTGCCATCAGTGATGAAGGACTTCAGAACACTGAAGCTTTCTTT | CAISDEGLQNTEAFF | NA | TRBJ1-1 | TRBV10-3 | NA
TGCGCCAGCAGCCAAGGACCCCTTCGGGACAGAGAGAATCAGCCCCAGCATTTT | CASSQGPLRDRENQPQHF | TRBD1 | TRBJ1-5 | TRBV4-1 | NA
TGCAGTGCCCTTAGCGGGACCCAGTACTTC | CSALSGTQYF | NA | TRBJ2-5 | TRBV20-1 | NA
TGTGCCAGCAGCTCCCCTCCGGAGGTGAGCTCCTATAATTCACCCCTCCACTTT | CASSSPPEVSSYNSPLHF | NA | TRBJ1-6 | TRBV28 | once
TGTGCCAGCAGTTTGACCGGGAGCTACAATGAGCAGTTCTTC | CASSLTGSYNEQFF | NA | TRBJ2-1 | TRBV28 | few
TGCGCCAGCAGCCAAGATCTGCCACGGGAGCAGTACTTC | CASSQDLPREQYF | NA | TRBJ2-7 | TRBV4-1 | NA
TGCGCCAGCAGCTTGCGCCAACTAGCGGGAGTCCGGGGGAAAGAGACCCAGTACTTC | CASSLRQLAGVRGKETQYF | TRBD2 | TRBJ2-5 | TRBV5-1 | NA
TGTGCCAGCTCACCACTGAGCGGGGGGGCCTACAATGAGCAGTTCTTC | CASSPLSGGAYNEQFF | TRBD2 | TRBJ2-1 | TRBV18 | NA
TGTGCCAGCAGTATCCGGGACAACTCTGGAAACACCATATATTTT | CASSIRDNSGNTIYF | NA | TRBJ1-3 | TRBV28 | NA
TGTGCCACCAGTCACAGGGGGGGAGATGAGCAGTTCTTC | CATSHRGGDEQFF | NA | TRBJ2-1 | TRBV24-1 | NA
TGTGCCAGCAGTGAAGCCTCGACAGGGGGAACCAAAGCTTTCTTT | CASSEASTGGTKAFF | TRBD1 | TRBJ1-1 | TRBV6-1 | NA
TGTGCCAGCAAAGAACAAGACTTTGGCGAGCAGTACTTC | CASKEQDFGEQYF | NA | TRBJ2-7 | TRBV6-5 | NA